A single sample gave rise to the 9 T cell receptor beta chains below, sequenced in a study of T-cell reconstitution after alpha-beta-depleted transplantation in children. The library targeted TCRbeta and was prepared with unique molecular identifiers. A single record per CDR3 protein comes from TCRdb applying MiXCR to the PCR reads. The sample yields approximately 980,000 distinct CDR3 sequences, 25% to 35% seen once. The sample here was PBMCs, mostly from graft donor cells, taken 360 days after TCRalphabeta/CD19-depleted stem cell transplant. These receptors came from a boy under two years old who had a stem cell transplant for SCID, so the T cells may come from the graft donor.

The chain couples TRBV5-5 to TRBJ2-3; D unclear. Germline V CDR1 and CDR2: SGHKS, YYEKEE (reference sequence). V was clipped by 0 bases and J by 2 bases, with 10 bases between them. The CDR3 runs 15 residues. The CDR3 loop is CASSLGAPDTDTQYF. The CDR3 coding sequence is TGTGCCAGCAGCTTGGGCGCGCCAGACACAGATACGCAGTATTTT.

The CDR3 nucleotides are TGCAGTGCTAACGGACACGAATTTCCCTACGAGCAGTACTTC. It codes for CSANGHEFPYEQYF. This chain joins TRBV20-1 and TRBJ2-7; tentative D call: TRBD1 (5 bases). Germline V gene lookup returns CDR1 DFQATT and CDR2 SNEGSKA (reference sequence). The CDR3 contains 14 residues. Trimming removed 4 bases at V and 2 bases at J, with 15 bases between.

This clonotype was detected a few times. The chain employs TRBV5-1 and TRBJ2-5; the match to TRBD2 covers 14 bases. The length of the CDR3 is 15 residues. Germline values: CDR1 SGHRS, CDR2 YFSETQ. V lost 7 bases, J lost 2 bases, and 4 bases stayed unmatched. The CDR3 DNA sequence: TGCGCCAGCCGGACTAGCGGGGGGAAGCAAGAGACCCAGTACTTC. This sequence encodes CASRTSGGKQETQYF.

This rearrangement joins TRBV5-1 to TRBJ2-7; the D is unclear. From germline, CDR1 is SGHRS and CDR2 YFSETQ. Trimming removed 4 bases from V and 5 bases from J, with 13 bases in between. The CDR3 length is 13 residues. In DNA, the CDR3 is TGCGCCAGCAGCCTAAGCCCCGTGGACGAGCAGTACTTC. Translated: CASSLSPVDEQYF.

This clonotype appeared a few times. V usage is TRBV5-1 and J usage is TRBJ1-1; D remains ambiguous. Trimming took off 0 bases at V and 6 bases at J, with 12 bases between the two ends. Germline loops: CDR1 SGHRS, CDR2 YFSETQ. The CDR3 extends over 14 amino acids. The CDR3 coding sequence is TGCGCCAGCAGCTTGGGCATTACGGTTTCTGAAGCTTTCTTT. Amino acid sequence: CASSLGITVSEAFF.

This chain joins TRBV5-1 and TRBJ2-6; 9 nucleotides align to TRBD1. CDR1 SGHRS and CDR2 YFSETQ come from the germline V gene. This CDR3 has 17 residues. Losses at the gene ends were 0 bases for V and 2 bases for J; bases not matched to a gene: 3. As DNA, the CDR3 is TGCGCCAGCAGCTTGGCCACAGGGGGCGCTGGGGCCAACGTCCTGACTTTC. Translation gives CASSLATGGAGANVLTF.

This clonotype was seen a few times. The chain combines TRBV2 with TRBJ2-3, with unresolved D. CDR3 length: 16 amino acids. Per germline, CDR1 SNHLY and CDR2 FYNNEI. Trimming cost V 7 bases and J 0 bases, with 17 bases left between them. CDR3 residues: CASNLEDLPSTDTQYF. The CDR3 DNA is TGTGCCAGCAATCTAGAGGACCTCCCTAGCACAGATACGCAGTATTTT.

This clonotype was detected only once. The chain links TRBV20-1 to TRBJ1-3; D perhaps matches TRBD1 (5 bases). The germline gives CDR1 DFQATT, CDR2 SNEGSKA (reference sequence). V lost 2 bases and J 4 bases, leaving 9 bases between the germline ends. CDR3 length equals 13 residues. The CDR3 DNA follows: TGCAGTGCTAGACGGGAGGGGGGAAACACCATATATTTT. It is translated as CSARREGGNTIYF.

This clonotype was recorded at least ten times. V is TRBV4-1 and J is TRBJ2-4; 8 nucleotides align to TRBD2. Germline values: CDR1 MGHRA, CDR2 YSYEKL. This CDR3 region has 17 residues. J was trimmed by 0 bases and V by 2 bases; bases with no gene match: 6. Here the CDR3 reads CASSQPLAGLAKNIQYF. In DNA, the CDR3 is TGCGCCAGCAGCCAACCTCTAGCGGGCCTAGCCAAAAACATTCAGTACTTC.